A single sample is the source of the 32 T cell receptor beta chains below, sequenced in a study of blood T cells in healthy people across ages. Primed by a sample-barcoded 5' primer and a J-beta primer mix, a second PCR proceeded for 7 to 11 cycles. MiXCR, run by TCRdb on the 5' RACE reads, gives a single entry per CDR3 protein. The profile shows about 1.7 million distinct CDR3 sequences, about 28% of them singletons. Sequenced input: blood. These receptors were taken from a woman in her twenties or thirties in good health.

V usage is TRBV5-4 and J usage is TRBJ2-3; the match to TRBD2 covers 9 bases. CDR3 size: 15 residues. Germline CDR1 and CDR2: SGHNT and YYREEE (reference sequence). Trimming took 5 bases from V and 3 from J; bases not matched to a gene: 7. The CDR3 nucleotides are TGTGCCAGCAGTGATGCGGGAGGGCCGACAGATACGCAGTATTTT. It is translated as CASSDAGGPTDTQYF.

The rearrangement uses TRBV12-3 or TRBV12-4 and TRBJ2-1; 10 bases line up with TRBD1. The CDR3 sequence is 15 residues long. V was pared by 3 bases and J by 6 bases, with 5 bases of the junction left unmatched. CDR3 coding DNA: TGTGCCAGCAGTTTCCGGGACAGGGGTACCAATGAGCAGTTCTTC. Its translation: CASSFRDRGTNEQFF.

This clonotype was counted a few times. This chain uses TRBV9 with TRBJ1-1; TRBD1 is a possible D gene (5 bases). Germline CDR1 is SGDLS and CDR2 is YYNGEE. The CDR3 runs to 15 residues. Trimming shortened V by 0 bases and J by 5 bases, and 14 bases separated the two germline ends. The chain's CDR3 is CASSVGGGAPTEAFF. CDR3 sequence (DNA): TGTGCCAGCAGCGTAGGAGGTGGGGCGCCAACTGAAGCTTTCTTT.

The chain uses TRBV11-2 and TRBJ1-5, with 9 bases identical to TRBD1. Germline V gene lookup returns CDR1 SGHAT and CDR2 FQNNGV. V was pared by 5 bases and J by 7 bases, with 3 bases of the junction left unmatched. This CDR3 region has 13 residues. In nucleotides, the CDR3 is TGTGCCAGCAGCCGGGACAGGGAACAGCCCCAGCATTTT. Its translation is CASSRDREQPQHF.

This clonotype was counted many times. V gene TRBV12-3 or TRBV12-4 combines with J gene TRBJ2-3, with no clear D. The V and J ends lost 0 bases and 2 bases respectively, with 6 bases between them. The CDR3 has 14 amino acids. CDR3 in amino acids: CASSLAAATDTQYF. The CDR3 DNA sequence: TGTGCCAGCAGTTTAGCGGCCGCCACAGATACGCAGTATTTT.

This clonotype was detected only a few times. The chain links TRBV10-1 to TRBJ2-7; D unresolved. Per germline, CDR1 WNHNN and CDR2 SYGVQD (reference sequence). Trimming removed 2 bases at V and 3 bases at J, with 17 bases between. The CDR3 runs to 16 residues. CDR3 coding DNA: TGCGCCAGCAGTGAGAGAGAAGTTCCTCCCATCTACGAGCAGTACTTC. It translates to CASSEREVPPIYEQYF.

The V gene is TRBV15, the J gene TRBJ1-5, with D possibly matching TRBD1 (5 bases). This CDR3 has 16 residues. With 0 bases removed from V and 4 bases from J, the gap between germline ends came to 13 bases. Germline CDR1 reads LNHNV; CDR2 reads YYDKDF (reference sequence). Here the CDR3 DNA reads TGTGCCACCAGCAGAGATCGTGACAGCCCAAATCAGCCCCAGCATTTT. Protein product: CATSRDRDSPNQPQHF.

Many counts were recorded for this clonotype. The V call is TRBV20-1, the J call TRBJ2-1, with D perhaps matching TRBD2 (5 bases). With 5 bases removed from V and 9 bases from J, the gap between germline ends came to 11 bases. Germline CDR1 and CDR2: DFQATT and SNEGSKA (reference sequence). This CDR3 spans 11 amino acids. The CDR3 DNA reads as TGCAGTGCTCGAACGGGGTTTGAGCAGTTCTTC. Encoded protein: CSARTGFEQFF.

The rearrangement links TRBV5-6 to TRBJ1-3, with D uncertain. This CDR3 region has 14 residues. Germline V gene data show CDR1 as SGHDT and CDR2 as YYEEEE. The germline V and J ends were trimmed by 6 bases and 4 bases, with 14 bases remaining between them. CDR3 region: CASTRRQMGNTIYF. The CDR3 nucleotides are TGTGCCAGCACCCGGCGTCAGATGGGAAACACCATATATTTT.

This chain links TRBV3-1 with TRBJ2-1; TRBD2 agrees at 12 bases. This CDR3 comprises 15 residues. J gave up 12 bases and V 1 base, and 7 bases lay outside the gene matches. Germline CDR1 LGHDT, CDR2 YNNKEL (reference sequence). The CDR3: CASSQGSSGRARQFF. The DNA for the CDR3 is TGTGCCAGCAGCCAAGGATCTAGCGGGAGGGCCAGGCAGTTCTTC.

This clonotype has ten or more counts. The chain carries TRBV30 and TRBJ2-5; tentatively, D is TRBD1 or TRBD2 (5 bases each). V shed 8 bases and J shed 1 base, with 14 bases lying between them. This CDR3 region has 13 residues. CDR1 is GTSNPN and CDR2 is SVGIG in the germline V gene (reference sequence). This CDR3 reads CASRGRVQETQYF. DNA for the CDR3: TGTGCCAGCCGGGGCAGGGTCCAAGAGACCCAGTACTTC.

This clonotype turned up a few times. The chain has TRBV5-1 and TRBJ2-7; tentatively, D is TRBD1 (5 bases). CDR1 and CDR2 from the germline V gene are SGHRS and YFSETQ. The V and J ends lost 4 bases and 6 bases respectively, with 17 bases between them. The CDR3 totals 14 residues. The CDR3 is CASSLTGVLGEQYF. The DNA of the CDR3 is TGCGCCAGCAGCCTAACAGGCGTCCTTGGCGAGCAGTACTTC.

This clonotype was picked up a small number of times. This chain uses TRBV27 with TRBJ2-5; no firm D call. Germline-derived CDR1 and CDR2 are MNHEY and SMNVEV (reference sequence). The CDR3 contains 13 residues. V gave up 3 bases and J gave up 4 bases, with 9 bases separating them. CDR3 nucleotide sequence: TGTGCCAGCAGTTTTGGTCCAGTAGAGACCCAGTACTTC. It translates to CASSFGPVETQYF.

Remarks on this clonotype: An end of the junction differs from the germline gene, which may be a read error. This chain links TRBV30 with TRBJ1-1, with TRBD1 matching over 7 bases. Germline assignment: CDR1 GTSNPN and CDR2 SVGIG (reference sequence). This CDR3 region has 11 residues. CDR3 in amino acids: CAWKGAAETFF. The CDR3 DNA reads TGTGCCTGGAAGGGGGCCGCTGAAACTTTCTTT.

This clonotype appeared a few times. V usage is TRBV20-1 and J usage is TRBJ2-7; 8 positions agree with TRBD2. This CDR3 region has 15 residues. From germline, CDR1 is DFQATT and CDR2 SNEGSKA (reference sequence). V lost 0 bases, J lost 1 base, and 5 bases stayed unmatched. The CDR3 sequence is CSARDGRGASYEQYF. For the CDR3, the DNA is TGCAGTGCTAGAGATGGGCGGGGGGCTTCCTACGAGCAGTACTTC.

This clonotype was detected many times. The V and J genes are TRBV5-1 and TRBJ2-1; a possible D gene is TRBD2 (5 bases). The CDR3 covers 15 residues. V lost 0 bases and J lost 6, with 13 bases in between. Germline V gives CDR1 SGHRS, CDR2 YFSETQ. CDR3 protein: CASSLAPSGGNEQFF. DNA for the CDR3: TGCGCCAGCAGCTTGGCTCCCAGCGGAGGCAATGAGCAGTTCTTC. Looking up the rest from reference TRBV5-1 and TRBJ2-1 gives the full variable domain: KAGVTQTPRYLIKTRGQQVTLSCSPISGHRSVSWYQQTPGQGLQFLFEYFSETQRNKGNFPGRFSGRQFSNSRSEMNVSTLELGDSALYLCASSLAPSGGNEQFFGPGTRLTVL.

V usage is TRBV25-1 and J usage is TRBJ2-2; 11 bases map to TRBD1. The germline CDR1 and CDR2 sequences are MGHDK and SYGVNS. The CDR3 has 16 amino acids. V lost 3 bases and J lost 6; bases outside the gene matches: 6. Here the CDR3 DNA reads TGTGCCAGCAGTGACTCGAAGGGACAGGGGGCCGGGGAGCTGTTTTTT. Translating it yields CASSDSKGQGAGELFF.

The chain employs TRBV20-1 and TRBJ2-5; D is unresolved. This CDR3 comprises 12 residues. Germline V lookup: CDR1 DFQATT, CDR2 SNEGSKA (reference sequence). Trimming took off 3 bases at V and 11 bases at J, with 16 bases between the two ends. The CDR3 coding sequence is TGCAGTGCTAGTTTCAGAATGAATGAGCAGTACTTC. Encoded protein: CSASFRMNEQYF.

In regard to this clonotype: Germline is not matched at one junction end, which may reflect a read error. V and J are TRBV27 and TRBJ2-4; D possibly matches TRBD1 or TRBD2 (5 bases each). The CDR3 length is 17 residues. From germline, CDR1 is MNHEY and CDR2 SMNVEV (reference sequence). CDR3 sequence: CASSPWGRDLAKYIQYF. The CDR3 bases are TGTGCCAGCAGCCCCTGGGGCAGGGATCTAGCCAAATACATTCAGTACTTC.

The V gene is TRBV5-1, the J gene TRBJ2-1; 9 positions match TRBD2. The DNA end lines up better with TRBJ2-7; the J call may be wrong. This CDR3 region has 12 residues. Germline lookup yields CDR1 SGHRS and CDR2 YFSETQ. CDR3 coding DNA: TGCGCCTGCAACAAACTAGCGGGCGAGCAGTACTTC. Its translation: CACNKLAGEQYF.

This clonotype has just a few counts. The chain is built from TRBV20-1 and TRBJ2-1, with 7 bases matching TRBD2. Germline V gene lookup returns CDR1 DFQATT and CDR2 SNEGSKA (reference sequence). The CDR3 consists of 15 residues. Trimming cost V 2 bases and J 3 bases; bases outside gene matches: 7. As DNA, the CDR3 is TGCAGTGCTAGAATGGCGCGGGAGATCTACAATGAGCAGTTCTTC. The encoded protein is CSARMAREIYNEQFF.

This clonotype was seen many times. This chain uses TRBV20-1 with TRBJ2-7; TRBD1 might be the D (5 bases). This CDR3 contains 12 residues. Germline V gene lookup returns CDR1 DFQATT and CDR2 SNEGSKA (reference sequence). V was cut by 0 bases and J by 3 bases, with 6 bases left in between. The CDR3 protein is CSARDQGYEQYF. CDR3 coding DNA: TGCAGTGCTAGAGATCAGGGCTACGAGCAGTACTTC.

This chain joins TRBV20-1 and TRBJ2-2, with D unresolved. The V gene lost 3 bases and the J gene lost 1 base, with 6 bases spanning the gap. Germline CDR1 reads DFQATT; CDR2 reads SNEGSKA (reference sequence). The CDR3 is 13 residues long. CDR3 loop: CSASRQNTGELFF. CDR3 coding DNA: TGCAGTGCTAGTAGACAGAACACCGGGGAGCTGTTTTTT.

V gene TRBV28 combines with J gene TRBJ2-7; D gene ambiguous. Trimming took 6 bases from V and 3 from J, leaving 15 bases between them. Germline CDR1 is MDHEN and CDR2 is SYDVKM. This CDR3 region has 14 residues. The DNA of the CDR3 is TGTGCCAGCAGCCCCGGTGGAATTTGCTACGAGCAGTACTTC. Translating gives CASSPGGICYEQYF.

This clonotype was counted many times. The J gene is TRBJ2-7, the V gene TRBV7-6; weak D call: TRBD1 (5 bases). V was cut by 1 base and J by 5 bases, with 12 bases left in between. Looked up from germline, CDR1 is SGHVS and CDR2 is FNYEAQ. The CDR3 has 14 amino acids. CDR3 coding DNA: TGTGCCAGCAGCTTAGACGGATGGGGCAACGAGCAGTACTTC. Translated, it gives CASSLDGWGNEQYF.

Comments on this clonotype: An end of the junction does not agree with germline; a read error may underlie this. This rearrangement joins TRBV12-3 or TRBV12-4 to TRBJ2-1, with no clear D. The CDR3 loop spans 13 amino acids. The DNA for the CDR3 is TGTGCCAGCAGTTTTCGTCGAGCCGATGAGGAGTTTTTC. It translates to CASSFRRADEEFF.

This clonotype was seen a few times. The CDR3 DNA reads TGCAGTGCTTCTGGGTGGGGTTTGGACACTGAAGCTTTCTTT. Its protein is CSASGWGLDTEAFF. The V and J genes are TRBV20-1 and TRBJ1-1, with D hard to call. The length of the CDR3 is 14 residues. Germline lookup yields CDR1 DFQATT and CDR2 SNEGSKA (reference sequence). Trimming stripped 5 bases from V and 3 bases from J, with 16 bases between.

In the case of this clonotype: Given a much more abundant clone one base away, this may be a read error. The rearrangement links TRBV20-1 to TRBJ2-7, with a tentative D call TRBD2 (6 bases). Germline V gene data show CDR1 as DFQATT and CDR2 as SNEGSKA (reference sequence). This CDR3 contains 12 residues. Written as DNA, the CDR3 is TGCAGTGCTAATGGGGGGTCCTACGCGCAGTACTTC. It encodes CSANGGSYAQYF.

This rearrangement joins TRBV18 to TRBJ2-7; TRBD2 is a possible D gene (6 bases). CDR1 and CDR2 from the germline V gene are KGHSH and LQKENI. This CDR3 contains 13 residues. The V gene lost 6 bases and the J gene lost 2 bases, with 11 bases spanning the gap. CDR3 in amino acids: CASSPRGTYEQYF. The DNA of the CDR3 is TGTGCCAGCTCGCCCCGGGGGACCTACGAGCAGTACTTC.

In its sample, this clonotype was seen once. The rearrangement uses TRBV10-1 and TRBJ1-1; unclear D gene. CDR1 WNHNN and CDR2 SYGVQD come from the germline V gene (reference sequence). Trimming removed 6 bases from V and 4 bases from J, with 12 bases in between. The CDR3 contains 13 residues. CDR3 region: CASREQRSTEAFF. CDR3 sequence (DNA): TGCGCCAGCAGGGAGCAGAGATCCACTGAAGCTTTCTTT.

A single count supports this clonotype. The chain has TRBV27 and TRBJ2-7; TRBD2 aligns across 7 bases. This CDR3 has 14 amino acids. V trimming: 4 bases; J trimming: 7 bases; junction bases outside the gene matches: 10. Germline-derived CDR1 and CDR2 are MNHEY and SMNVEV (reference sequence). CDR3: CASSWGGDRNEQYF. The CDR3 nucleotides read TGTGCCAGCAGTTGGGGGGGGGACCGCAATGAGCAGTACTTC.

This clonotype was recorded many times. This chain links TRBV19 with TRBJ2-4; 7 bases are shared with TRBD2. The CDR3 runs 15 residues. V shed 5 bases and J 7 bases; nucleotides not matched to a gene: 11. Germline V lookup: CDR1 LNHDA, CDR2 SQIVND (reference sequence). CDR3 in amino acids: CASSLGTTEGNIQYF. CDR3 in DNA: TGTGCCAGTAGTCTCGGGACTACCGAGGGGAACATTCAGTACTTC.